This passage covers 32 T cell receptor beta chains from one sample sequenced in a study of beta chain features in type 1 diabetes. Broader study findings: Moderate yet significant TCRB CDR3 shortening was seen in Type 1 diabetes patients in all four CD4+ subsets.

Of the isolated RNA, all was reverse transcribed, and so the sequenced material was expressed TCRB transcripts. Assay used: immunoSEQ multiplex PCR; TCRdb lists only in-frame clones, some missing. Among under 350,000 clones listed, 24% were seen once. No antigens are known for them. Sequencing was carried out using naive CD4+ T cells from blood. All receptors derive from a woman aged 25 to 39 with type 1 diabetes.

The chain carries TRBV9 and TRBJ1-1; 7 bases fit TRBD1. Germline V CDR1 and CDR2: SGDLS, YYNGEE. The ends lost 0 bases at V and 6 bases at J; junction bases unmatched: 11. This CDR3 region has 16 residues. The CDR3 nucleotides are TGTGCCAGCAGCGTAGGTCTTTCAACAGGGGTGGCTGAAGCTTTCTTT. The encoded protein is CASSVGLSTGVAEAFF.

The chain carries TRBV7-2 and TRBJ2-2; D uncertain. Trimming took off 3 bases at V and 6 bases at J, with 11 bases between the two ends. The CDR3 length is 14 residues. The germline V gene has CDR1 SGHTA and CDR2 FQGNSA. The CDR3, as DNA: TGTGCCAGCAGCTTTTTCGACACGGCCGGGGAGCTGTTTTTT. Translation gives CASSFFDTAGELFF.

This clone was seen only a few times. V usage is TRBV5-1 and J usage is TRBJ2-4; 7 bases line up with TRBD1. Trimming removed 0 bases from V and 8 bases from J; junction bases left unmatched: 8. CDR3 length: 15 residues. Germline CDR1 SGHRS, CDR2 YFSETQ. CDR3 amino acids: CASSLGDSRSDIQYF. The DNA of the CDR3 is TGCGCCAGCAGCTTGGGGGACAGCAGATCTGACATTCAGTACTTC. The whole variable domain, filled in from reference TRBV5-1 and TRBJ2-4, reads KAGVTQTPRYLIKTRGQQVTLSCSPISGHRSVSWYQQTPGQGLQFLFEYFSETQRNKGNFPGRFSGRQFSNSRSEMNVSTLELGDSALYLCASSLGDSRSDIQYFGAGTRLSVL.

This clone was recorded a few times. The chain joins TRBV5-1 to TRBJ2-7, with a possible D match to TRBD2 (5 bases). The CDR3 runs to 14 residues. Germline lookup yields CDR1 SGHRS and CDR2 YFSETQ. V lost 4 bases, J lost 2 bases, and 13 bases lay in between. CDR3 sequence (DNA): TGCGCCAGCAGCCCCACAGCGGCCCCCTACGAGCAGTACTTC. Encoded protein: CASSPTAAPYEQYF.

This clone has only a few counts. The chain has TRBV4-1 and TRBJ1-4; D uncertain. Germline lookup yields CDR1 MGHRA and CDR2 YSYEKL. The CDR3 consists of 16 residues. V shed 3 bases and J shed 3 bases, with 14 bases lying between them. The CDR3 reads CASSHAQQRANEKLFF. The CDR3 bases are TGCGCCAGCAGCCATGCCCAGCAGCGGGCTAATGAAAAACTGTTTTTT.

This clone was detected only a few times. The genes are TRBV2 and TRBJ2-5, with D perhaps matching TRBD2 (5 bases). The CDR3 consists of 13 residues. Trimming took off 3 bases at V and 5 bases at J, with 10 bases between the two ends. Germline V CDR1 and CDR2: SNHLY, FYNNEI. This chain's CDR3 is CASSDASWETQYF. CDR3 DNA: TGTGCCAGCAGTGACGCTAGCTGGGAGACCCAGTACTTC.

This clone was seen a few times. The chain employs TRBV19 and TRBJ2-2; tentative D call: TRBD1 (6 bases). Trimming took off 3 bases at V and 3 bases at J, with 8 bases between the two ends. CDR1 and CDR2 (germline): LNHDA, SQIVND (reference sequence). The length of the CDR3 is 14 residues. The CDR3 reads CASSIRGDTGELFF. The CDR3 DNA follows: TGTGCCAGTAGTATCAGGGGAGACACCGGGGAGCTGTTTTTT.

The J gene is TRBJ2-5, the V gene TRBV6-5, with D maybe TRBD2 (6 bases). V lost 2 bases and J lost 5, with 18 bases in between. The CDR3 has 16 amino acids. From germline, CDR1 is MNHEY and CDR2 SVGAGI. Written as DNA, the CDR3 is TGTGCCAGCAGTTACGGAGGGGCAGGCATATGGGAGACCCAGTACTTC. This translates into CASSYGGAGIWETQYF.

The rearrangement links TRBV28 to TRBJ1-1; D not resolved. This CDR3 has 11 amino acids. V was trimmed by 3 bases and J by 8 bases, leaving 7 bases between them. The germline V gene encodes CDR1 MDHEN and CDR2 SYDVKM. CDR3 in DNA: TGTGCCAGCAGTTTTTCCCGGGAAGCTTTCTTT. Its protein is CASSFSREAFF.

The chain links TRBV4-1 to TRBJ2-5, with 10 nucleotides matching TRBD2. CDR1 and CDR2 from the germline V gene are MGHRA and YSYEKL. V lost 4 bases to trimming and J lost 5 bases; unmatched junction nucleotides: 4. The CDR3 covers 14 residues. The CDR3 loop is CASSRGTSVETQYF. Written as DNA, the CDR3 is TGCGCCAGCAGCCGCGGGACTAGCGTGGAGACCCAGTACTTC.

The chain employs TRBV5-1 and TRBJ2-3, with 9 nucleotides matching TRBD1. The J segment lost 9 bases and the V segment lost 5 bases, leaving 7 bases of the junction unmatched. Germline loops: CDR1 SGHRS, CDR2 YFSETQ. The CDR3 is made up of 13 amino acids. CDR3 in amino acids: CASSSLDRGTQYF. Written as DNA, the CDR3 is TGCGCCAGCAGTTCCCTGGACAGGGGAACGCAGTATTTT.

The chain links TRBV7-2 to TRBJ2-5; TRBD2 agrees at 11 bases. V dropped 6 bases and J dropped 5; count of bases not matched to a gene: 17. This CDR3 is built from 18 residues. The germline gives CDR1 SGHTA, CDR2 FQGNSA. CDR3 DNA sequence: TGTGCCAGCAGAAGGTCCCTTCTAGCGGGAGGTCAAACGGAGACCCAGTACTTC. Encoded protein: CASRRSLLAGGQTETQYF.

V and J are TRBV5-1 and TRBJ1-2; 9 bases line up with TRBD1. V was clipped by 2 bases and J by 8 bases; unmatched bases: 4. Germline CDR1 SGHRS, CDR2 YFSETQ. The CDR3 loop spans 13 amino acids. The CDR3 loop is CASSFTGQGGYTF. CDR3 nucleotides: TGCGCCAGCAGCTTCACGGGACAGGGAGGCTACACCTTC.

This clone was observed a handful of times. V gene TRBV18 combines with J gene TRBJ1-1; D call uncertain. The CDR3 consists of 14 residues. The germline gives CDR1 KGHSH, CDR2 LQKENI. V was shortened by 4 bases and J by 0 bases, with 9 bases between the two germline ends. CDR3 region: CASSQVGMNTEAFF. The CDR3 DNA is TGTGCCAGCTCACAAGTCGGGATGAACACTGAAGCTTTCTTT.

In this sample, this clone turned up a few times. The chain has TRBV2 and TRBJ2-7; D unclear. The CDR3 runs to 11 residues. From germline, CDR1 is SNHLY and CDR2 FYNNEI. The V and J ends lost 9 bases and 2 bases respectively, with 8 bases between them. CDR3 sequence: CARGDTYEQYF. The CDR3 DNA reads TGTGCCAGAGGAGATACCTACGAGCAGTACTTC.

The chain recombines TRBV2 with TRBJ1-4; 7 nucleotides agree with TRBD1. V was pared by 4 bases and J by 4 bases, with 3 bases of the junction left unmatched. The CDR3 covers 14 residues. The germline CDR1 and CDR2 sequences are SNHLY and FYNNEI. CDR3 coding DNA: TGTGCCAGCAGTGGGACAGGCTTTAATGAAAAACTGTTTTTT. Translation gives CASSGTGFNEKLFF.

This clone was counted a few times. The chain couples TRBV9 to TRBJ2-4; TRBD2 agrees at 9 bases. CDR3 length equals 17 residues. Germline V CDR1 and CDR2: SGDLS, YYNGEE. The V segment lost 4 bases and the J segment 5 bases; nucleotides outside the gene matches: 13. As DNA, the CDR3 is TGTGCCAGCAGCCCCCGCCCGGGACTAGCTGGGGAAAACATTCAGTACTTC. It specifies CASSPRPGLAGENIQYF.

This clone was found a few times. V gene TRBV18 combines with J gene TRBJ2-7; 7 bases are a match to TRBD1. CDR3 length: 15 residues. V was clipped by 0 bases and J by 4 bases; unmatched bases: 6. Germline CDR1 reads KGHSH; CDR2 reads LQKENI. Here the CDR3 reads CASSPPGQMFYEQYF. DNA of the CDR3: TGTGCCAGCTCACCACCGGGACAGATGTTTTACGAGCAGTACTTC.

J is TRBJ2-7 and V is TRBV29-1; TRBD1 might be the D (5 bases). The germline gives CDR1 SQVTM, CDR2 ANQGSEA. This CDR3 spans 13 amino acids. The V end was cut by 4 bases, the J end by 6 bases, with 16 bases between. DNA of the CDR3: TGCAGCGTTGGGGGCACTTCTTTGGGCGAGCAGTACTTC. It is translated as CSVGGTSLGEQYF.

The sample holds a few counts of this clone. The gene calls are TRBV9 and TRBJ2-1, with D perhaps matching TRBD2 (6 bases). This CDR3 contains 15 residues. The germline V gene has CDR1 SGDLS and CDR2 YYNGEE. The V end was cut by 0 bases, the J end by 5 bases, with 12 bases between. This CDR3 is CASSVGTSRNNEQFF. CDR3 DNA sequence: TGTGCCAGCAGCGTAGGTACTAGCAGAAACAATGAGCAGTTCTTC.

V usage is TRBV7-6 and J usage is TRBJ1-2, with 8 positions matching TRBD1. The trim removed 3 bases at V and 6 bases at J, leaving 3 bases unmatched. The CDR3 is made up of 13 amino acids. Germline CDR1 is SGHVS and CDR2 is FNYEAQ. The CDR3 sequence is CASSFGQGNGYTF. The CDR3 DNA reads TGTGCCAGCAGCTTCGGACAGGGAAATGGCTACACCTTC.

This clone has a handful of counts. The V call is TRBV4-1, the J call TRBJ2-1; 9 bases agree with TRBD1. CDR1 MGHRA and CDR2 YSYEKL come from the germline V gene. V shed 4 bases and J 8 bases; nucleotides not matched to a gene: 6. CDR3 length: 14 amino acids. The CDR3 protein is CASSRSRDRDEQFF. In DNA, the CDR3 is TGCGCCAGCAGCCGCTCCCGGGACAGGGATGAGCAGTTCTTC.

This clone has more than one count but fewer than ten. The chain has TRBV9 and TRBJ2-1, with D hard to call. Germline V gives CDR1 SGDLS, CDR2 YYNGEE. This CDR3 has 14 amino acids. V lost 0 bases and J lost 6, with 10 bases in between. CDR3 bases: TGTGCCAGCAGCGTAGCAGGTTTGACCAATGAGCAGTTCTTC. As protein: CASSVAGLTNEQFF.

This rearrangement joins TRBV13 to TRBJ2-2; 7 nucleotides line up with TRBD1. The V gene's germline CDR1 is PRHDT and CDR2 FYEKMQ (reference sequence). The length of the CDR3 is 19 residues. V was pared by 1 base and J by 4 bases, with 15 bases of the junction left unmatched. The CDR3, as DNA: TGTGCCAGCAGCTTAGTCCTGGGGATAGACAGGGTACCCACCGGGGAGCTGTTTTTT. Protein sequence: CASSLVLGIDRVPTGELFF. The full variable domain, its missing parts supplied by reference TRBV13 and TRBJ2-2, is AAGVIQSPRHLIKEKRETATLKCYPIPRHDTVYWYQQGPGQDPQFLISFYEKMQSDKGSIPDRFSAQQFSDYHSELNMSSLELGDSALYFCASSLVLGIDRVPTGELFFGEGSRLTVL.

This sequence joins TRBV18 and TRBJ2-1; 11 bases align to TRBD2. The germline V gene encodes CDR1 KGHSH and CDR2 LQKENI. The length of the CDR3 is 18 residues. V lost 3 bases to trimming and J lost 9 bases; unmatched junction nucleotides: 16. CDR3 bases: TGTGCCAGCTCACCCCAACCTCCGACTAGCGGGATAGGAGGTGAGCAGTTCTTC. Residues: CASSPQPPTSGIGGEQFF.

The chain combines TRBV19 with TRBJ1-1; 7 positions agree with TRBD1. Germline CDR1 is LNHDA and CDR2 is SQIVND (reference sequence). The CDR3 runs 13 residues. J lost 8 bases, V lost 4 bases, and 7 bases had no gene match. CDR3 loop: CASSTRTGLEAFF. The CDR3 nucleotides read TGTGCCAGTAGTACCCGGACAGGCTTAGAAGCTTTCTTT.

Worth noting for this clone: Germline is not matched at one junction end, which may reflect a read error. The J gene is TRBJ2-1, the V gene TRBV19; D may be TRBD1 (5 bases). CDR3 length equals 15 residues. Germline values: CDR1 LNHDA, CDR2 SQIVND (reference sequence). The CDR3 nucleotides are TGTGCCAGTAGTCTAGACAGTCCCTCCTACAATGAGCAGTTCTTC. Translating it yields CASSLDSPSYNEQFF.

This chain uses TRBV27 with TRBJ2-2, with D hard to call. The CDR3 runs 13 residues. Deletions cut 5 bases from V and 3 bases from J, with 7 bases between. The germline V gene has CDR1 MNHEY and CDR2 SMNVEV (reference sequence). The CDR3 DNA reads TGTGCCAGCAGTCACCAGGACACCGGGGAGCTGTTTTTT. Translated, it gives CASSHQDTGELFF.

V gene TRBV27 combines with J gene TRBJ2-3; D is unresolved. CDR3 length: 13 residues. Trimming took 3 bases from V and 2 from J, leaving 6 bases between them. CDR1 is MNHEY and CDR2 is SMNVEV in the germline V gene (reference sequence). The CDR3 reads CASSLSSTDTQYF. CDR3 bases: TGTGCCAGCAGTTTGTCCTCCACAGATACGCAGTATTTT.

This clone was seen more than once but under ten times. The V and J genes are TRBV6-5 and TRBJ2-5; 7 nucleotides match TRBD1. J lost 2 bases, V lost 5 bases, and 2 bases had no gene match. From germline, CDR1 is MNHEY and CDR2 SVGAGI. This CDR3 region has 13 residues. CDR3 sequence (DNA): TGTGCCAGCAGTGAGACAGGGCAAGAGACCCAGTACTTC. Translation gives CASSETGQETQYF.

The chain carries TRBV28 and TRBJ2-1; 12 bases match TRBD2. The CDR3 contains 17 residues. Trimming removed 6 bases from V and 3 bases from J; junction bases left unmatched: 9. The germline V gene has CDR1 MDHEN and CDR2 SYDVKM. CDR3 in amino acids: CASSGLAGRGFYNEQFF. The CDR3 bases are TGTGCCAGCAGCGGACTAGCGGGGAGAGGTTTCTACAATGAGCAGTTCTTC.

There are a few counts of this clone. The CDR3 loop reads CASSPRGGTSGRPYNEQFF. The CDR3, as DNA: TGTGCCAGCAGCCCTAGGGGGGGGACTAGCGGGAGACCCTACAATGAGCAGTTCTTC. The chain uses TRBV7-9 and TRBJ2-1, with 14 nucleotides matching TRBD2. The V gene's germline CDR1 is SEHNR and CDR2 FQNEAQ (reference sequence). V dropped 5 bases and J dropped 2; count of bases not matched to a gene: 11. The length of the CDR3 is 19 residues.